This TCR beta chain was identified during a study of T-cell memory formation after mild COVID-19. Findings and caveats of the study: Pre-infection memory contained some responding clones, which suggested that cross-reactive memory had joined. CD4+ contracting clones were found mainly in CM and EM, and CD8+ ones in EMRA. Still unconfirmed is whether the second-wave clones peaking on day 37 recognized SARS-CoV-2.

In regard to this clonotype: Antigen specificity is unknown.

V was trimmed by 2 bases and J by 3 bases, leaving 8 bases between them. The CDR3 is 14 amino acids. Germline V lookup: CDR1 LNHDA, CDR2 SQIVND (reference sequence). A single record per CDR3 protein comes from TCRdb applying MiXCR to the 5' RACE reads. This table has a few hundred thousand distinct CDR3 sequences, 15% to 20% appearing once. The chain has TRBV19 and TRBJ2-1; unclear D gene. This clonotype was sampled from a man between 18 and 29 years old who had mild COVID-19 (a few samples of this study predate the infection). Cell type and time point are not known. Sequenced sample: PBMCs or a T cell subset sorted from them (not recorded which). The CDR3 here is CASSITKGYNEQFF. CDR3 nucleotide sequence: TGTGCCAGTAGTATAACGAAGGGCTACAATGAGCAGTTCTTC.